This entry lists 2 T cell receptor beta chains sequenced from one sample in a study of brain T cells in children with intractable seizures. Using immunoSEQ multiplex PCR, the repertoire was profiled, and TCRdb retains in-frame clones only, with some absent. The table includes about 22,000 clones, 85% to 95% detected once. The input for sequencing was peripheral blood, taken at surgery. Receptor source: a boy aged 5-17 years with focal cortical dysplasia and intractable seizures.

V gene TRBV2 combines with J gene TRBJ2-5; TRBD2 agrees at 9 bases. Trimming took 10 bases from V and 5 from J; bases not matched to a gene: 11. Germline assignment: CDR1 SNHLY and CDR2 FYNNEI. The CDR3 consists of 14 residues. CDR3 region: CATKRGATPETQYF. The DNA of the CDR3 is TGTGCCACCAAGCGGGGGGCGACCCCCGAGACCCAGTACTTC.

The chain has TRBV2 and TRBJ1-5; D gene uncertain. Between the trimmed V and J ends, which lost 7 bases and 0 bases, there was a span of 10 bases. This CDR3 is 14 amino acids long. CDR1 is SNHLY and CDR2 is FYNNEI in the germline V gene. CDR3 region: CASNPGISNQPQHF. CDR3 nucleotides: TGTGCCAGCAACCCGGGGATTAGCAATCAGCCCCAGCATTTT.